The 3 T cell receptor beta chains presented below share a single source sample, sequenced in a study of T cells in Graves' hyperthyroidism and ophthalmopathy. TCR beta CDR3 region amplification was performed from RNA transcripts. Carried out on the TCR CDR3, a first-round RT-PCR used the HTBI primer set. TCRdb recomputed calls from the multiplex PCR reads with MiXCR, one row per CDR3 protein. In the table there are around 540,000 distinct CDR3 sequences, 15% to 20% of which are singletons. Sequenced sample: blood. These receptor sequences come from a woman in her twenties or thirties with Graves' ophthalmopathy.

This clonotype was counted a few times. The CDR3 bases are TGTGCCAGCAGTATGACTAGCGATGAGCAGTTCTTC. Its protein is CASSMTSDEQFF. The rearrangement uses TRBV28 and TRBJ2-1; 8 bases align to TRBD2. The V gene end was trimmed by 5 bases and the J gene end by 8 bases; junction bases not matched to a gene: 2. CDR1 and CDR2 from the germline V gene are MDHEN and SYDVKM. This CDR3 region has 12 residues.

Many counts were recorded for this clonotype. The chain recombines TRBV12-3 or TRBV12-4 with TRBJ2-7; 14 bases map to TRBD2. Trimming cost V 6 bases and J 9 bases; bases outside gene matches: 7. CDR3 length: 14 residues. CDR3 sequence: CASSPGTSGSVQYF. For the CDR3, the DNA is TGTGCCAGCAGCCCCGGGACTAGCGGGAGTGTGCAGTACTTC.

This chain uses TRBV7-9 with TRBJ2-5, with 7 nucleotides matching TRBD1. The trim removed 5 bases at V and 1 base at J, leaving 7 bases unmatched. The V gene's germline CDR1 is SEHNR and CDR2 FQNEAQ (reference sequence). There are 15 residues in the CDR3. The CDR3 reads CASSLVGGTQETQYF. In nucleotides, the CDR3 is TGTGCCAGCAGCCTCGTAGGGGGCACCCAAGAGACCCAGTACTTC.